The 16 T cell receptor beta chains presented below share a single source sample, sequenced in a study of T cell repertoires in cytomegalovirus infection. TCRdb reanalysed the reads using MiXCR and keeps one entry per CDR3 protein. The sample lists 630,000 or so distinct CDR3 sequences, roughly 26% seen once, with around 7.6% in the top ten. Sequenced input: CD8+ T cells from PBMCs. The source is a human donor in good health (CMV status not recorded). Some clones in this sample may be carry-over from other donors' samples.

The chain recombines TRBV5-6 with TRBJ2-1; D not resolved. The germline CDR1 and CDR2 sequences are SGHDT and YYEEEE. The CDR3 runs 16 residues. V was cut by 0 bases and J by 2 bases, with 12 bases left in between. DNA of the CDR3: TGTGCCAGCAGCTTGGCCGTGGGGATCACCTACAATGAGCAGTTCTTC. As protein: CASSLAVGITYNEQFF.

The rearrangement links TRBV27 to TRBJ1-6; D is perhaps TRBD1 (6 bases). The V end was cut by 2 bases, the J end by 6 bases, with 17 bases between. This CDR3 spans 17 amino acids. From germline, CDR1 is MNHEY and CDR2 SMNVEV (reference sequence). CDR3 loop: CASSLRKPQGPNSPLHF. CDR3 sequence (DNA): TGTGCCAGCAGTTTAAGGAAGCCTCAGGGGCCTAATTCACCCCTCCACTTT.

This clonotype was seen a single time. This CDR3 fails to terminate in the conserved phenylalanine or tryptophan, so it likely reflects a read error. It is unclear where the CDR3 begins or ends on the DNA, so no DNA is shown, and the CDR3 is as TCRdb lists it. This sequence joins TRBV28 and TRBJ2-5; the D segment call TRBD1 is taken from the table without a DNA check. The CDR3 is 15 residues long, counting both termini. Germline V gene lookup returns CDR1 MDHEN and CDR2 SYDVKM. The CDR3 loop is CASSHDRGVSETQCS.

The V gene is TRBV6-6, the J gene TRBJ1-4; D not certain. Trimming took 2 bases from V and 3 from J, leaving 22 bases between them. The CDR3 runs to 19 residues. Germline V CDR1 and CDR2: MNHNY, SVGAGI (reference sequence). The CDR3 region is CASSYVYPGGKGPNEKLFF. The CDR3 coding sequence is TGTGCCAGCAGTTACGTGTATCCAGGTGGTAAAGGGCCTAATGAAAAACTGTTTTTT.

This chain connects TRBV7-2 to TRBJ1-1; D is uncertain. Germline CDR1 is SGHTA and CDR2 is FQGNSA. Trimming took off 4 bases at V and 7 bases at J, with 19 bases between the two ends. The CDR3 has 15 amino acids. The CDR3 here is CASSSAAGSWFEAFF. Written as DNA, the CDR3 is TGTGCCAGCAGCTCAGCGGCAGGTTCCTGGTTTGAAGCTTTCTTT.

The chain joins TRBV29-1 to TRBJ1-5; 7 positions match TRBD1. CDR3 length equals 13 residues. J gave up 6 bases and V 2 bases, and 4 bases lay outside the gene matches. Germline V gene lookup returns CDR1 SQVTM and CDR2 ANQGSEA. The CDR3 nucleotides are TGCAGCGTTGAAATGGCAGGGGGTCAGCCCCAGCATTTT. It translates to CSVEMAGGQPQHF.

This clonotype was seen at least ten times. The gene calls are TRBV7-9 and TRBJ1-1; TRBD1 might be the D (6 bases). Trimming removed 0 bases from V and 11 bases from J, with 19 bases in between. CDR1 and CDR2 from the germline V gene are SEHNR and FQNEAQ (reference sequence). This CDR3 comprises 15 residues. CDR3 amino acids: CASSLALPPGASAFF. DNA for the CDR3: TGTGCCAGCAGCTTAGCCCTCCCTCCGGGGGCTAGCGCTTTCTTT.

A remark on this clonotype: One end of the junction fails to match germline, which may point to a read error. The chain is built from TRBV7-2 and TRBJ2-1; 14 nucleotides line up with TRBD2. CDR1 SGHTA and CDR2 FQGNSA come from the germline V gene. The CDR3 contains 17 residues. The chain's CDR3 is CVSSLGTSGGTGDEQFF. CDR3 sequence (DNA): TGTGTCAGCAGCTTAGGGACTAGCGGGGGAACGGGGGATGAGCAGTTCTTC.

J is TRBJ2-3 and V is TRBV29-1; TRBD1 agrees at 8 bases. The CDR3 runs 17 residues. The trim removed 1 base at V and 1 base at J, leaving 10 bases unmatched. Per the germline V gene, CDR1 is SQVTM and CDR2 is ANQGSEA. The CDR3 reads CSVEGWDRREGTDTQYF. CDR3 in DNA: TGCAGCGTTGAAGGATGGGACAGGAGGGAGGGCACAGATACGCAGTATTTT.

About this clonotype: A much more abundant neighbour one base away suggests this may be a read error. The chain recombines TRBV28 with TRBJ1-1, with a possible D match to TRBD1 (5 bases). Germline V CDR1 and CDR2: MDHEN, SYDVKM. This CDR3 has 14 amino acids. V was pared by 7 bases and J by 3 bases, with 15 bases between. CDR3 in DNA: TGTGCCAGCAATTTCGACAGTGTGGACACTGAAGCTTTCTTT. This translates into CASNFDSVDTEAFF.

This clonotype was detected ten times or more. The chain employs TRBV12-3 or TRBV12-4 and TRBJ2-3; no definite D call. Trimming cost V 3 bases and J 1 base, with 17 bases left between them. The CDR3 runs to 17 residues. The CDR3 here is CASSLKRSAWGTDTQYF. The CDR3 DNA reads as TGTGCCAGCAGTTTGAAGAGGTCGGCTTGGGGCACAGATACGCAGTATTTT.

The chain recombines TRBV25-1 with TRBJ2-1, with 7 positions matching TRBD2. The germline gives CDR1 MGHDK, CDR2 SYGVNS. The CDR3 extends over 14 amino acids. Unmatched junction bases numbered 1, after V lost 0 bases and J lost 5 bases. The CDR3 DNA reads TGTGCCAGCAGTGAATATGGGGGGGACAATGAGCAGTTCTTC. Protein product: CASSEYGGDNEQFF.

V gene TRBV29-1 combines with J gene TRBJ2-2; tentative D call: TRBD2 (5 bases). This CDR3 has 13 amino acids. V was shortened by 7 bases and J by 3 bases, with 12 bases between the two germline ends. CDR1 and CDR2 from the germline V gene are SQVTM and ANQGSEA. CDR3 sequence (DNA): TGCAGCGCTGTAAACGGGGACACCGGGGAGCTGTTTTTT. Translation gives CSAVNGDTGELFF.

This rearrangement joins TRBV28 to TRBJ2-3; TRBD2 aligns across 7 bases. V lost 0 bases and J lost 2; bases outside the gene matches: 5. The length of the CDR3 is 16 residues. From germline, CDR1 is MDHEN and CDR2 SYDVKM. The CDR3 nucleotides read TGTGCCAGCAGTTTATGGGCTAGCGGACTCACAGATACGCAGTATTTT. It encodes CASSLWASGLTDTQYF.

The genes are TRBV14 and TRBJ2-1; 13 bases match TRBD2. V lost 2 bases to trimming and J lost 1 base; unmatched junction nucleotides: 11. Germline assignment: CDR1 SGHDN and CDR2 FVKESK. This CDR3 has 20 residues. The CDR3 coding sequence is TGTGCCAGCAGCCAATCCTGGACTAGCGGGGGCCTTTTTTCCTACAATGAGCAGTTCTTC. Residues: CASSQSWTSGGLFSYNEQFF.

Ten or more counts support this clonotype. The chain is built from TRBV7-2 and TRBJ1-6, with 7 positions matching TRBD1. V gave up 4 bases and J gave up 4 bases; unmatched junction bases: 4. Germline CDR1 reads SGHTA; CDR2 reads FQGNSA. The CDR3 extends over 15 amino acids. CDR3 nucleotides: TGTGCCAGCAGCTCCACAGGGGTGTATAATTCACCCCTCCACTTT. Protein: CASSSTGVYNSPLHF.